This passage covers 27 T cell receptor beta chains from one sample sequenced in a study of blood T cell repertoires in COVID-19. Measured with immunoSEQ multiplex PCR; TCRdb has only the in-frame clones, and not every one. The sample holds about 220,000 clones, around 84% seen once. Sequenced input: peripheral blood. These TCRs come from a human donor in a cohort sampled during active COVID-19.

The chain couples TRBV7-9 to TRBJ1-1, with D tentatively TRBD1 (6 bases). This CDR3 spans 14 amino acids. CDR1 and CDR2 from the germline V gene are SEHNR and FQNEAQ (reference sequence). V lost 2 bases to trimming and J lost 4 bases, with 11 bases between them. The CDR3 sequence is CASSLSGVSTEAFF. The DNA of the CDR3 is TGTGCCAGCAGCTTATCAGGGGTGAGCACTGAAGCTTTCTTT.

The V gene is TRBV6-1, the J gene TRBJ2-7; possible D gene TRBD1, 7 bases. Trimming pared 0 bases from V and 3 bases from J, leaving 12 bases between. CDR1 and CDR2 (germline): MNHNS, SASEGT. There are 15 residues in the CDR3. In DNA, the CDR3 is TGTGCCAGCAGTGAAGCGCGGGACAGCTACTACGAGCAGTACTTC. Translation gives CASSEARDSYYEQYF.

This clone was detected only once. The V call is TRBV28, the J call TRBJ1-5; D is ambiguous. The V gene's germline CDR1 is MDHEN and CDR2 SYDVKM. The length of the CDR3 is 15 residues. Between the trimmed V and J ends, which lost 5 bases and 3 bases, there was a span of 14 bases. CDR3 coding DNA: TGTGCCAGCAGTCGCGCTACAGAATACAATCAGCCCCAGCATTTT. Translated, it gives CASSRATEYNQPQHF.

The V gene is TRBV15, the J gene TRBJ1-3; possible D gene TRBD1, 5 bases. The V gene's germline CDR1 is LNHNV and CDR2 YYDKDF (reference sequence). The CDR3 length is 16 residues. Trimming removed 3 bases at V and 7 bases at J, with 19 bases between. The CDR3 loop is CATSSPNMGLVNTIYF. CDR3 coding DNA: TGTGCCACCAGCAGCCCAAACATGGGACTGGTGAACACCATATATTTT.

The CDR3 here is CASSTGTYGYTF. CDR3 in DNA: TGCGCCAGCAGCACAGGAACGTATGGCTACACCTTC. The chain joins TRBV5-1 to TRBJ1-2; D perhaps matches TRBD1 (5 bases). V was cut by 4 bases and J by 5 bases, with 9 bases left in between. Germline loops: CDR1 SGHRS, CDR2 YFSETQ. The CDR3 extends over 12 amino acids.

This chain links TRBV7-6 with TRBJ1-2; 7 nucleotides agree with TRBD1. V shed 5 bases, J shed 5 bases, and the junction held 11 bases outside the gene matches. From germline, CDR1 is SGHVS and CDR2 FNYEAQ. The CDR3 totals 15 residues. As DNA, the CDR3 is TGTGCCAGCAGCCCTAGACCGGGACAGTTATATGGCTACACCTTC. This encodes CASSPRPGQLYGYTF.

This clone was picked up a small number of times. V gene TRBV6-5 combines with J gene TRBJ2-5; 7 nucleotides align to TRBD1. The CDR3 has 16 residues. Germline assignment: CDR1 MNHEY and CDR2 SVGAGI. V lost 0 bases, J lost 4 bases, and 8 bases stayed unmatched. CDR3 protein: CASSYSRDSRGETQYF. The CDR3 DNA follows: TGTGCCAGCAGTTACTCCAGGGACAGTCGCGGAGAGACCCAGTACTTC.

For the CDR3, the DNA is TGTGCCAGCAGCTCGTACGAAGGGGGACAGGGCGAGCAGTACTTC. It specifies CASSSYEGGQGEQYF. The chain couples TRBV3-1 (or the pseudogene TRBV3-2) to TRBJ2-7; 9 nucleotides match TRBD1. Trimming took 5 bases from V and 6 from J; bases not matched to a gene: 11. Germline CDR1 reads LGHDT; CDR2 reads YNNKEL (reference sequence). The CDR3 is made up of 15 amino acids.

Points on this clone: In the same sample, other DNA sequences code for this CDR3. The gene calls are TRBV5-1 and TRBJ1-4, with 8 bases lining up with TRBD1. The CDR3 covers 14 residues. The V gene end was trimmed by 4 bases and the J gene end by 7 bases; junction bases not matched to a gene: 6. CDR1 is SGHRS and CDR2 is YFSETQ in the germline V gene. Here the CDR3 DNA reads TGCGCCAGCAGCCGCGGACAGGGAGGTGAAAAACTGTTTTTT. It translates to CASSRGQGGEKLFF.

This chain joins TRBV4-1 and TRBJ2-2; no definite D call. V shed 1 base and J shed 0 bases, with 6 bases lying between them. Germline values: CDR1 MGHRA, CDR2 YSYEKL. The CDR3 extends over 15 amino acids. The CDR3 nucleotides are TGCGCCAGCAGCCAAGGAGTGTCGAACACCGGGGAGCTGTTTTTT. Protein product: CASSQGVSNTGELFF.

The chain uses TRBV12-3 or TRBV12-4 and TRBJ2-5, with D perhaps matching TRBD2 (7 bases). Trimming took off 8 bases at V and 3 bases at J, with 13 bases between the two ends. CDR3 length equals 13 residues. Here the CDR3 DNA reads TGTGCCAGCTTACGGGGGGCTGAAGAGACCCAGTACTTC. Translated, it gives CASLRGAEETQYF.

This rearrangement joins TRBV25-1 to TRBJ1-4; D is possibly TRBD1 (6 bases). V lost 4 bases, J lost 10 bases, and 19 bases lay in between. Looked up from germline, CDR1 is MGHDK and CDR2 is SYGVNS. There are 15 residues in the CDR3. This CDR3 is CASSVTTVRGGKLFF. CDR3 nucleotides: TGTGCCAGCAGTGTAACGACAGTGAGGGGGGGAAAACTGTTTTTT. The full variable domain, its missing parts supplied by reference TRBV25-1 and TRBJ1-4, is EADIYQTPRYLVIGTGKKITLECSQTMGHDKMYWYQQDPGMELHLIHYSYGVNSTEKGDLSSESTVSRIRTEHFPLTLESARPSHTSQYLCASSVTTVRGGKLFFGSGTQLSVL.

The chain is built from TRBV18 and TRBJ2-5, with D perhaps matching TRBD2 (5 bases). This CDR3 has 16 residues. Germline V gene lookup returns CDR1 KGHSH and CDR2 LQKENI. V gave up 0 bases and J gave up 1 base, with 12 bases separating them. The CDR3 sequence: CASSPPESGLQETQYF. The CDR3, as DNA: TGTGCCAGCTCACCACCGGAAAGCGGCCTCCAAGAGACCCAGTACTTC.

The chain uses TRBV7-9 and TRBJ1-2, with D tentatively TRBD1 (6 bases). Germline CDR1 reads SEHNR; CDR2 reads FQNEAQ (reference sequence). Trimming pared 8 bases from V and 7 bases from J, leaving 14 bases between. The length of the CDR3 is 12 residues. CDR3 residues: CASVLGAFGYTF. The CDR3 region has the DNA TGTGCCAGCGTCCTGGGGGCGTTTGGCTACACCTTC. The full variable domain, with the rest looked up from reference TRBV7-9 and TRBJ1-2, is DTGVSQNPRHKITKRGQNVTFRCDPISEHNRLYWYRQTLGQGPEFLTYFQNEAQLEKSRLLSDRFSAERPKGSFSTLEIQRTEQGDSAMYLCASVLGAFGYTFGSGTRLTVV.

The genes are TRBV5-1 and TRBJ1-5; a weak D match, TRBD1 (5 bases). CDR3 size: 14 residues. CDR1 is SGHRS, CDR2 YFSETQ, per germline. V gave up 4 bases and J gave up 2 bases, with 10 bases separating them. The chain's CDR3 is CASSRDSGNQPQHF. The DNA for the CDR3 is TGCGCCAGCAGCCGAGACAGTGGCAATCAGCCCCAGCATTTT.

This chain links TRBV2 with TRBJ1-4; the D gene is possibly TRBD1 (5 bases). The CDR3 covers 15 residues. Trimming shortened V by 7 bases and J by 2 bases, and 14 bases separated the two germline ends. Germline-derived CDR1 and CDR2 are SNHLY and FYNNEI. CDR3 nucleotides: TGTGCCAGCATCGGGCTGGGGGGGACTAATGAAAAACTGTTTTTT. Encoded protein: CASIGLGGTNEKLFF.

This chain uses TRBV2 with TRBJ1-1, with no clear D. Germline CDR1 reads SNHLY; CDR2 reads FYNNEI. Trimming pared 6 bases from V and 2 bases from J, leaving 10 bases between. CDR3 length: 13 amino acids. The CDR3 DNA is TGTGCCAGCAGAGTTAGTCGTAACACTGAAGCTTTCTTT. Residues: CASRVSRNTEAFF.

This chain uses TRBV15 with TRBJ1-2; D not certain. Trimming removed 3 bases from V and 4 bases from J, with 15 bases in between. Looked up from germline, CDR1 is LNHNV and CDR2 is YYDKDF (reference sequence). The CDR3 runs to 15 residues. Here the CDR3 reads CATSRSESMVYGYTF. CDR3 coding DNA: TGTGCCACCAGCAGGTCGGAGAGTATGGTCTATGGCTACACCTTC.

This chain connects TRBV7-2 to TRBJ1-1, with D possibly being TRBD1 (6 bases). Germline V gene lookup returns CDR1 SGHTA and CDR2 FQGNSA. The CDR3 totals 13 residues. Trimming left V 8 bases short and J 5 bases short, with 15 bases between. The DNA for the CDR3 is TGTGCCAGCGGCGGGGGGCGAAGGACTGAAGCTTTCTTT. It yields the protein CASGGGRRTEAFF.

V usage is TRBV28 and J usage is TRBJ2-7; D possibly corresponds to TRBD2 (6 bases). Germline CDR1 MDHEN, CDR2 SYDVKM. This CDR3 contains 16 residues. Trimming left V 3 bases short and J 6 bases short, with 21 bases between. The DNA for the CDR3 is TGTGCCAGCAGTTTTTTCGAGGGACCGCGGGACTCCGAGCAGTACTTC. This sequence encodes CASSFFEGPRDSEQYF.

CDR3 loop: CASSQDWGSGALEQYF. DNA of the CDR3: TGCGCCAGCAGCCAAGATTGGGGTAGCGGGGCCCTCGAGCAGTACTTC. V is TRBV4-1 and J is TRBJ2-7; TRBD2 aligns across 8 bases. The germline V gene has CDR1 MGHRA and CDR2 YSYEKL. The CDR3 runs 16 residues. V shed 0 bases and J 6 bases; nucleotides not matched to a gene: 10.

This clone was detected only a few times. The chain is built from TRBV25-1 and TRBJ1-3; D call uncertain. V lost 10 bases and J 7 bases, leaving 14 bases between the germline ends. The germline CDR1 and CDR2 sequences are MGHDK and SYGVNS. This CDR3 region has 12 residues. Here the CDR3 reads CATYTPWNTIYF. The CDR3 DNA sequence: TGTGCCACCTATACCCCCTGGAACACCATATATTTT.

V usage is TRBV9 and J usage is TRBJ2-3; 10 nucleotides agree with TRBD2. Germline V gene data show CDR1 as SGDLS and CDR2 as YYNGEE. V gave up 0 bases and J gave up 3 bases; unmatched junction bases: 1. The CDR3 is made up of 15 amino acids. The CDR3 sequence is CASSVGTSGTDTQYF. The DNA of the CDR3 is TGTGCCAGCAGCGTAGGGACTAGCGGTACAGATACGCAGTATTTT.

The rearrangement uses TRBV29-1 and TRBJ2-5; 10 nucleotides align to TRBD1. Germline V gene sequence: CDR1 SQVTM, CDR2 ANQGSEA. V lost 7 bases and J lost 5; bases outside the gene matches: 4. CDR3 size: 12 residues. The CDR3 DNA reads as TGCAGCGGACAGGGGGCTGGCGAGACCCAGTACTTC. Translated: CSGQGAGETQYF. Full variable domain (outside the CDR3, taken from reference TRBV29-1 and TRBJ2-5): SAVISQKPSRDICQRGTSLTIQCQVDSQVTMMFWYRQQPGQSLTLIATANQGSEATYESGFVIDKFPISRPNLTFSTLTVSNMSPEDSSIYLCSGQGAGETQYFGPGTRLLVL.

The chain links TRBV6-6 to TRBJ1-5, with a weak D call TRBD1 (5 bases). Germline V CDR1 and CDR2: MNHNY, SVGAGI (reference sequence). This CDR3 spans 15 amino acids. V lost 2 bases and J lost 0, with 8 bases in between. The CDR3 reads CASSYGGYSNQPQHF. The CDR3 region has the DNA TGTGCCAGCAGTTACGGGGGGTATAGCAATCAGCCCCAGCATTTT.

The rearrangement joins TRBV11-2 to TRBJ1-6; D ambiguous. This CDR3 is built from 12 residues. The germline V gene encodes CDR1 SGHAT and CDR2 FQNNGV. V was clipped by 11 bases and J by 8 bases, with 13 bases between them. CDR3 region: CAAEGLHSPLHF. The CDR3 bases are TGTGCCGCCGAGGGCCTCCATTCACCCCTCCACTTT.

The V call is TRBV7-8, the J call TRBJ1-1; 7 positions match TRBD1. The germline V gene encodes CDR1 SGHVS and CDR2 FQNEAQ. After removal of 0 bases from V and 5 bases from J, the junction contained 9 bases not matched to a gene. The CDR3 is 16 residues long. CDR3 DNA sequence: TGTGCCAGCAGCTTAGCTCCTCAGGGGGTGCGAACTGAAGCTTTCTTT. Translating gives CASSLAPQGVRTEAFF.